This TCR beta chain derives from a study of preoperative IRX-2 immunotherapy in early breast cancer. Some clones are missing from TCRdb's copy, which holds only in-frame ones; the method was immunoSEQ multiplex PCR. The data show tens of thousands of clones, 90% seen once. As to treatment: preoperative locoregional IRX-2 cytokine immunotherapy. Preoperative locoregional IRX-2 cytokine immunotherapy was tested in the phase Ib source study. The CDR3 has 16 amino acids. The ends lost 5 bases at V and 0 bases at J; junction bases unmatched: 7. From germline, CDR1 is SGHVS and CDR2 FQNEAQ. Sampling took place from a patient treated with IRX-2 immunotherapy. The chain has TRBV7-8 and TRBJ2-7, with 10 bases fitting TRBD2. The clonotype was recovered from a human donor with breast cancer. The CDR3 DNA reads as TGTGCCAGCAGCGCTCGACTAGCGGGTTTCTCCTACGAGCAGTACTTC. This translates into CASSARLAGFSYEQYF.